Listed below are T cell receptor beta chains from one sample, sequenced in a study of blood T cell repertoires in COVID-19. Sequencing was performed with immunoSEQ multiplex PCR; in TCRdb, only in-frame clones are kept and a portion is missing. The sample lists under 300,000 clones, 70% to 90% occurring once. Sequencing was performed on peripheral blood. The receptors were gathered from a woman aged 25 to 39 with COVID-19, enrolled during active disease. Each CDR3 is given with its conserved first and last residue. The D gene is left open where the match is weak. Size values are once, few and many counts, or a class for expanded clones, and some rows have none.

clone size | J gene | D gene | V gene | CDR3 protein
NA | TRBJ1-1 | NA | TRBV19 | CASANQGMNTEAFF
NA | TRBJ2-1 | NA | TRBV27 | CASSPSWPPIEQFF
NA | TRBJ2-2 | TRBD2 | TRBV6-5 | CASSYYTSGRTGELFF
NA | TRBJ2-7 | NA | TRBV27 | CASSRPQSYEQYF
once | TRBJ1-6 | NA | TRBV5-1 | CASSFDSGGSPLHF
NA | TRBJ2-5 | TRBD2 | TRBV28 | CASSFSGATATQYF
NA | TRBJ2-5 | TRBD2 | TRBV3-1/TRBV3-2 | CASSQLAGGSETQYF
once | TRBJ2-1 | NA | TRBV6-5 | CASRGSPSSYNEQFF
NA | TRBJ2-7 | NA | TRBV5-5 | CASSAPGGPYEQYF
NA | TRBJ1-2 | TRBD1 | TRBV6-6 | CASSWDRGDGYTF
NA | TRBJ1-3 | NA | TRBV7-9 | CASSPAAGNTIYF
NA | TRBJ1-2 | NA | TRBV18 | CASSPPSVYGYTF
NA | TRBJ1-1 | NA | TRBV20-1 | CSASLPPTAFF
few | TRBJ2-1 | TRBD2 | TRBV25-1 | CASNLGRDNEQFF
NA | TRBJ2-1 | NA | TRBV5-1 | CASSLVSSGWNNEQFF
NA | TRBJ2-3 | TRBD2 | TRBV5-1 | CASSLVAGVDTQYF
NA | TRBJ2-5 | NA | TRBV3-1/TRBV3-2 | CASSQRDFQETQYF
once | TRBJ2-5 | NA | TRBV6-8 | CASIAPGLRVEEETQYF
NA | TRBJ1-1 | TRBD1 | TRBV5-6 | CASSQIYRGEAAFF
NA | TRBJ2-2 | TRBD1 | TRBV2 | CARLKTGGSRVELFF
NA | TRBJ1-1 | NA | TRBV6-5 | CASSYSLGLNTEAFF
NA | TRBJ1-4 | NA | TRBV18 | CASSPPARATNEKLFF
NA | TRBJ2-2 | TRBD2 | TRBV5-1 | CASSPLNSGVVGGELFF
NA | TRBJ2-1 | NA | TRBV9 | CASSVYIGAYNEQFF
once | TRBJ2-7 | TRBD2 | TRBV5-6 | CASSSLAGRSSYEQYF
few | TRBJ2-7 | TRBD1 | TRBV7-9 | CASSSLGQSYEQYF